This T cell receptor beta chain came from a study of T-cell memory formation after mild COVID-19. In this sample, this clonotype turned up a few times. Its antigen is still unknown. Study conclusions and caveats: Contracting clones from day 15 to 85 showed balanced CD4/CD8; later expanders favored CD4+. Pre-infection memory harbored some responding clones, suggesting cross-reactive memory joined.

V lost 2 bases and J 1 base, leaving 12 bases between the germline ends. The CDR3 contains 15 residues. Germline CDR1 and CDR2: SGHRS and YFSETQ. Constant-segment primers served in 5'RACE that generated TCR alpha and TCR beta cDNA libraries bearing sample barcodes and UMIs. Each CDR3 protein gets one entry after TCRdb re-called the 5' RACE reads with MiXCR. The table includes 350,000 or so distinct CDR3 sequences, under 25% detected once. The TCR comes from an adult woman who had mild COVID-19 (a few samples of this study predate the infection). Cell type and time point are not known. Material: PBMCs or a T cell subset sorted from them (not recorded which). The J gene is TRBJ1-1, the V gene TRBV5-1; D remains ambiguous. The CDR3 is CASSFGPTSNTEAFF. The CDR3 DNA sequence: TGCGCCAGCAGCTTCGGACCGACCTCGAACACTGAAGCTTTCTTT.